The 19 T cell receptor beta chains in this list originate from one sample, sequenced in a study of OX40 agonist ivuxolimab in advanced cancers. TCRdb's copy holds only in-frame clones and misses some; the assay was immunoSEQ multiplex PCR. The table lists approximately 74,000 clones, more than 70% of them singletons. The sample in question was CD4+ or CD8+ T cells sorted from blood, obtained in a trial of the OX40 agonist ivuxolimab. The receptors stem from an adult with an advanced solid tumor such as melanoma, head and neck, liver or kidney cancer.

This clone was seen once. This chain uses TRBV10-3 with TRBJ2-7; D possibly corresponds to TRBD1 (6 bases). The CDR3 is made up of 15 amino acids. The V gene lost 3 bases and the J gene lost 2 bases, with 14 bases spanning the gap. The germline CDR1 and CDR2 sequences are ENHRY and SYGVKD. CDR3 DNA: TGTGCCATCAGTGACTCTCGGGACATAGCCTACGAGCAGTACTTC. It is translated as CAISDSRDIAYEQYF.

The chain combines TRBV4-1 with TRBJ2-3; 10 positions match TRBD2. This CDR3 contains 17 residues. Trimming removed 4 bases from V and 1 base from J; junction bases left unmatched: 8. The germline CDR1 and CDR2 sequences are MGHRA and YSYEKL. This CDR3 reads CASSRLLLAGGTDTQYF. In DNA form, the CDR3 reads TGCGCCAGCAGCCGACTCCTCCTAGCGGGAGGCACAGATACGCAGTATTTT.

The rearrangement links TRBV5-1 to TRBJ1-6, with 7 bases matching TRBD1. The germline V gene encodes CDR1 SGHRS and CDR2 YFSETQ. J gave up 5 bases and V 4 bases, and 6 bases lay outside the gene matches. CDR3 size: 15 residues. CDR3 region: CASSLGTANNSPLHF. CDR3 in DNA: TGCGCCAGCAGCCTAGGGACAGCCAATAATTCACCCCTCCACTTT.

The genes are TRBV4-1 and TRBJ2-5; D gene ambiguous. The germline V and J ends were trimmed by 4 bases and 2 bases, with 11 bases remaining between them. This CDR3 is built from 14 residues. CDR1 is MGHRA, CDR2 YSYEKL, per germline. CDR3 residues: CASSRTGPQETQYF. For the CDR3, the DNA is TGCGCCAGCAGCCGCACCGGGCCACAAGAGACCCAGTACTTC.

The J gene is TRBJ1-4, the V gene TRBV25-1; possibly TRBD1 for D (5 bases). The CDR3 has 15 residues. The germline gives CDR1 MGHDK, CDR2 SYGVNS. Trimming stripped 5 bases from V and 7 bases from J, with 17 bases between. The DNA for the CDR3 is TGTGCCAGCAGTCCGGGACCTCCAGGGCGTGAAAAACTGTTTTTT. Translated, it gives CASSPGPPGREKLFF.

The chain links TRBV7-9 to TRBJ2-2, with D possibly being TRBD2 (5 bases). The CDR3 extends over 14 amino acids. Germline CDR1 reads SEHNR; CDR2 reads FQNEAQ (reference sequence). Trimming pared 7 bases from V and 0 bases from J, leaving 9 bases between. The CDR3 DNA reads TGTGCCAGCACCGGACTCACGAACACCGGGGAGCTGTTTTTT. The encoded protein is CASTGLTNTGELFF.

The chain combines TRBV20-1 with TRBJ2-1, with D tentatively TRBD2 (5 bases). The germline gives CDR1 DFQATT, CDR2 SNEGSKA (reference sequence). The CDR3 has 11 amino acids. V was clipped by 6 bases and J by 6 bases, with 9 bases between them. Here the CDR3 DNA reads TGCAGTGCGACTACTGCCAATGAGCAGTTCTTC. Its translation: CSATTANEQFF.

This clone has at least ten counts. Other DNA variants within this sample encode the same CDR3. The V and J genes are TRBV4-3 and TRBJ2-7; 8 bases are a match to TRBD2. Germline CDR1 LGHNA, CDR2 YSLEER. V lost 2 bases to trimming and J lost 3 bases; unmatched junction nucleotides: 6. This CDR3 comprises 15 residues. CDR3 in amino acids: CASSQYLAGFYEQYF. CDR3 nucleotides: TGCGCCAGCAGCCAATATTTAGCGGGGTTCTACGAGCAGTACTTC.

This chain joins TRBV7-2 and TRBJ1-1, with a possible D match to TRBD1 (5 bases). This CDR3 has 14 amino acids. Germline CDR1 reads SGHTA; CDR2 reads FQGNSA. The germline V and J ends were trimmed by 3 bases and 0 bases, with 8 bases remaining between them. The CDR3 sequence is CASSFSRVNTEAFF. The CDR3 DNA follows: TGTGCCAGCAGCTTTTCCAGGGTGAACACTGAAGCTTTCTTT.

Only one count was recorded for this clone. The chain recombines TRBV5-4 with TRBJ1-2; a weak D match, TRBD1 (5 bases). Per the germline V gene, CDR1 is SGHNT and CDR2 is YYREEE (reference sequence). The CDR3 sequence is 13 residues long. Deletions cut 1 base from V and 7 bases from J, with 11 bases between. The CDR3 sequence is CASSLRTSLGYTF. CDR3 DNA sequence: TGTGCCAGCAGCTTGCGGACATCCCTTGGCTACACCTTC.

This sequence joins TRBV30 and TRBJ1-5; a possible D gene is TRBD1 (5 bases). CDR1 is GTSNPN, CDR2 SVGIG, per germline (reference sequence). V lost 0 bases, J lost 1 base, and 13 bases lay in between. The CDR3 contains 16 residues. The CDR3 sequence is CAWSVLGGGSNQPQHF. CDR3 DNA sequence: TGTGCCTGGAGTGTACTGGGGGGAGGGAGCAATCAGCCCCAGCATTTT.

To note about this clone: Germline is not matched at one junction end, which may reflect a read error. The rearrangement joins TRBV6-5 to TRBJ2-7, with D uncertain. The germline gives CDR1 MNHEY, CDR2 SVGAGI. This CDR3 has 15 residues. CDR3 in DNA: TGTGCCGGCAGTTACTCAGGCGTTAGCTCCTACGAGCAGTACTTC. Translated, it gives CAGSYSGVSSYEQYF.

The chain employs TRBV27 and TRBJ1-3; D is perhaps TRBD1 (5 bases). The CDR3 is 14 amino acids. V was cut by 3 bases and J by 4 bases, with 10 bases left in between. Per germline, CDR1 MNHEY and CDR2 SMNVEV (reference sequence). The CDR3 DNA is TGTGCCAGCAGTTTTAGACAGAGGGGAAACACCATATATTTT. Translating it yields CASSFRQRGNTIYF.

This chain joins TRBV9 and TRBJ1-1; a weak D match, TRBD1 (5 bases). V was pared by 0 bases and J by 11 bases, with 14 bases between. Germline V CDR1 and CDR2: SGDLS, YYNGEE. This CDR3 is 13 amino acids long. The CDR3 nucleotides read TGTGCCAGCAGCGTAGAGGCGGGGGTTGCTGCTTTCTTT. This sequence encodes CASSVEAGVAAFF.

Comments on this clone: The final CDR3 position lacks the conserved phenylalanine or tryptophan, pointing to a likely read error. The chain links TRBV6-6 to TRBJ2-2; D remains ambiguous. Germline-derived CDR1 and CDR2 are MNHNY and SVGAGI (reference sequence). The CDR3 extends over 10 amino acids. V lost 6 bases to trimming and J lost 7 bases, with 3 bases between them. CDR3 in amino acids: CASRGGELFS. Here the CDR3 DNA reads TGTGCCAGCAGAGGCGGGGAGCTGTTTTCT.

V gene TRBV4-2 combines with J gene TRBJ1-6, with 10 bases matching TRBD1. The V gene's germline CDR1 is LGHNA and CDR2 YNFKEQ. The CDR3 length is 15 residues. The ends lost 1 base at V and 7 bases at J; junction bases unmatched: 1. The CDR3 is CASSQGQGANSPLHF. The CDR3 DNA reads as TGTGCCAGCAGCCAAGGACAGGGGGCGAATTCACCCCTCCACTTT.

This clone appeared a few times. This chain connects TRBV5-1 to TRBJ1-4, with D possibly being TRBD1 (5 bases). V dropped 0 bases and J dropped 10 bases, with 16 bases sitting between them. The CDR3 runs to 15 residues. CDR1 is SGHRS, CDR2 YFSETQ, per germline. Here the CDR3 DNA reads TGCGCCAGCAGCTTGGGGGGCGGCAAGGACGCAAAACTGTTTTTT. This encodes CASSLGGGKDAKLFF. Variable domain in full (rest from reference TRBV5-1 and TRBJ1-4): KAGVTQTPRYLIKTRGQQVTLSCSPISGHRSVSWYQQTPGQGLQFLFEYFSETQRNKGNFPGRFSGRQFSNSRSEMNVSTLELGDSALYLCASSLGGGKDAKLFFGSGTQLSVL.

The chain has TRBV2 and TRBJ2-5; D gene unclear. The CDR3 contains 12 residues. CDR1 and CDR2 from the germline V gene are SNHLY and FYNNEI. Trimming took 7 bases from V and 2 from J, leaving 8 bases between them. The CDR3 reads CASKANQETQYF. CDR3 in DNA: TGTGCCAGCAAGGCTAATCAAGAGACCCAGTACTTC.

The V and J genes are TRBV4-2 and TRBJ1-1; D perhaps matches TRBD1 (6 bases). V was cut by 1 base and J by 8 bases, with 8 bases left in between. Germline V gene sequence: CDR1 LGHNA, CDR2 YNFKEQ. The length of the CDR3 is 12 residues. Here the CDR3 DNA reads TGTGCCAGCAGCCAAGTAGACAGGGAAGCTTTCTTT. This encodes CASSQVDREAFF.